This T cell receptor beta chain was captured in a study of a mutant IDH1 vaccine in newly diagnosed glioma. Study summary: Treated patients, averaging roughly 40 years, were roughly 62% male and approximately 38% female. Therapy received beforehand was radiotherapy, temozolomide, or both, with most patients given both. Study-level points and caveats: Induction of immune responses by the vaccine occurred in about 95% of patients.

Sequenced by immunoSEQ multiplex PCR; TCRdb stores in-frame clones only, minus some. The sample holds tens of thousands of clones, roughly 90% seen once. Between the trimmed V and J ends, which lost 0 bases and 4 bases, there was a span of 10 bases. This CDR3 comprises 15 residues. Looked up from germline, CDR1 is SNHLY and CDR2 is FYNNEI. In the case of this clone: Its antigen is not known.

Time point here: baseline, week 1 (first vaccination visit). Treatment noted: pre-vaccination baseline after standard-of-care therapy. The rearrangement links TRBV2 to TRBJ2-1, with no clear D. The sample consisted of PBMCs, taken from a glioma patient treated with radiotherapy, temozolomide or both. The TCR originated in a middle-aged man with glioma. CDR3 nucleotides: TGTGCCAGCAGTGAAGCGCCAGCCGCGTACAATGAGCAGTTCTTC. The encoded protein is CASSEAPAAYNEQFF. The variable domain in full, completed from reference TRBV2 and TRBJ2-1, reads EPEVTQTPSHQVTQMGQEVILRCVPISNHLYFYWYRQILGQKVEFLVSFYNNEISEKSEIFDDQFSVERPDGSNFTLKIRSTKLEDSAMYFCASSEAPAAYNEQFFGPGTRLTVL.